Given below is one T cell receptor beta chain in context. Its antigen is currently unknown. The data were produced by immunoSEQ multiplex PCR, yet TCRdb's version contains in-frame clones alone and is incomplete. Of roughly 30,000 clones in the sample, around nine tenths are singletons; the top ten hold about 4.3%. The sample comes from a study of OX40 agonist ivuxolimab in advanced cancers. Background on the study: Patients were infused with ivuxolimab every 2 weeks at 0.01 to 10 mg/kg. People who had prior anti-PD-1, anti-PD-L1 or anti-CTLA-4 therapy could take part, and about 37% had some.

Trimming removed 0 bases from V and 2 bases from J, with 11 bases in between. The CDR3 is 16 amino acids. Per germline, CDR1 LGHNA and CDR2 YNFKEQ. Whole-study results and caveats: Undetermined was the antigen specificity of the expanded peripheral T cells. Among T cells, CD8+ cells averaged more expanded clones than CD4+ cells.

The specimen comprised CD4+ or CD8+ T cells sorted from blood, sampled in a trial of the OX40 agonist ivuxolimab. The chain carries TRBV4-2 and TRBJ2-1; possible D gene TRBD2, 6 bases. The sequence was collected from an adult with an advanced solid tumor such as melanoma, head and neck, liver or kidney cancer. CDR3 DNA sequence: TGTGCCAGCAGCCAAGATATCGAGCGGGCCTACAATGAGCAGTTCTTC. Encoded protein: CASSQDIERAYNEQFF.